Following are 7 T cell receptor beta chains from one sample sequenced in a study of early T cells in non-severe SARS-CoV-2 infection. A single record per CDR3 protein comes from TCRdb applying MiXCR to the 5' RACE reads. In the table there are about 94,000 distinct CDR3 sequences, roughly 13% of which are singletons. Input material: whole blood. All receptors derive from an adult who was a healthcare worker with PCR-confirmed SARS-CoV-2 infection or an uninfected control (not recorded which).

This clonotype was counted only a few times. The chain has TRBV10-3 and TRBJ1-1; TRBD1 agrees at 8 bases. V dropped 6 bases and J dropped 7; count of bases not matched to a gene: 10. Germline V gene sequence: CDR1 ENHRY, CDR2 SYGVKD. This CDR3 is 14 amino acids long. As DNA, the CDR3 is TGTGCCATCAGGGCCACGACAGGGGCGGGTGAAGCTTTCTTT. This encodes CAIRATTGAGEAFF.

The genes are TRBV28 and TRBJ1-1; no firm D call. V lost 6 bases and J 0 bases, leaving 8 bases between the germline ends. CDR3 size: 13 residues. Germline V CDR1 and CDR2: MDHEN, SYDVKM. The CDR3 sequence: CASRNLMNTEAFF. The DNA of the CDR3 is TGTGCCAGCAGAAATTTGATGAACACTGAAGCTTTCTTT.

This clonotype was picked up many times. The chain employs TRBV29-1 and TRBJ2-2, with 10 bases lining up with TRBD2. V shed 4 bases, J shed 7 bases, and the junction held 9 bases outside the gene matches. Germline lookup yields CDR1 SQVTM and CDR2 ANQGSEA. The CDR3 spans 15 residues. The CDR3 reads CSVASGGAENGELFF. The CDR3 nucleotides are TGCAGCGTTGCGAGCGGGGGGGCCGAAAACGGGGAGCTGTTTTTT.

This clonotype was detected a few times. V usage is TRBV28 and J usage is TRBJ2-1; a weak D match, TRBD1 (6 bases). Germline CDR1 reads MDHEN; CDR2 reads SYDVKM. The V gene lost 5 bases and the J gene lost 3 bases, with 14 bases spanning the gap. The CDR3 runs to 15 residues. CDR3 amino acids: CASSQYTGIYNEQFF. The CDR3, as DNA: TGTGCCAGCAGTCAATACACAGGGATCTACAATGAGCAGTTCTTC. Drawing the rest from reference TRBV28 and TRBJ2-1, the complete variable domain is DVKVTQSSRYLVKRTGEKVFLECVQDMDHENMFWYRQDPGLGLRLIYFSYDVKMKEKGDIPEGYSVSREKKERFSLILESASTNQTSMYLCASSQYTGIYNEQFFGPGTRLTVL.

This clonotype has at least ten counts. This chain uses TRBV12-3 or TRBV12-4 with TRBJ2-3; 7 bases fit TRBD1. Unmatched junction bases numbered 8, after V lost 6 bases and J lost 2 bases. The length of the CDR3 is 15 residues. This chain's CDR3 is CASSLNRGDTDTQYF. In DNA form, the CDR3 reads TGTGCCAGCAGCCTAAACAGGGGTGACACAGATACGCAGTATTTT.

V is TRBV29-1 and J is TRBJ2-7; 8 nucleotides match TRBD2. Germline CDR1 and CDR2: SQVTM and ANQGSEA. The V and J ends lost 6 bases and 7 bases, in that order; junction bases with no gene match: 5. The CDR3 contains 11 residues. CDR3: CSVGTSFEQYF. DNA of the CDR3: TGCAGCGTGGGGACTAGTTTTGAGCAGTACTTC.

This clonotype occurred many times. The chain is built from TRBV4-1 and TRBJ1-2; 7 positions match TRBD1. V was clipped by 0 bases and J by 0 bases; unmatched bases: 7. The CDR3 contains 17 residues. Germline loops: CDR1 MGHRA, CDR2 YSYEKL. CDR3 residues: CASSQEETGLANYGYTF. The CDR3 DNA is TGCGCCAGCAGCCAAGAAGAGACAGGGCTAGCTAACTATGGCTACACCTTC.